The T cell receptor beta chain under discussion was sequenced for a study of blood T cells in healthy people across ages. In the study overall: Capturing about one barcoded beta molecule per two T cells was achieved by template switching.

Using a J-beta primer mix together with a sample-barcoded 5' primer, a second PCR was run for about 6 to 11 cycles. TCRdb processed the 5' RACE reads anew with MiXCR; each CDR3 protein has one entry. The sample has approximately 800,000 distinct CDR3 sequences; 20% to 30% are singletons. From germline, CDR1 is SGHVS and CDR2 FQNEAQ. The ends lost 4 bases at V and 5 bases at J; junction bases unmatched: 13. The length of the CDR3 is 16 residues. The sample was also reused in another study, on T cells of mothers and their children. That study reports: The authors added sample barcodes and 2-4 random nucleotides using the M1S primer of the second PCR.

The source is a boy younger than 18 in good health. Sequenced input: blood. V usage is TRBV7-8 and J usage is TRBJ2-5; 7 nucleotides agree with TRBD2. This CDR3 reads CASSYRGGSGQETQYF. The DNA of the CDR3 is TGTGCCAGCAGCTATCGTGGGGGTAGCGGGCAGGAGACCCAGTACTTC.